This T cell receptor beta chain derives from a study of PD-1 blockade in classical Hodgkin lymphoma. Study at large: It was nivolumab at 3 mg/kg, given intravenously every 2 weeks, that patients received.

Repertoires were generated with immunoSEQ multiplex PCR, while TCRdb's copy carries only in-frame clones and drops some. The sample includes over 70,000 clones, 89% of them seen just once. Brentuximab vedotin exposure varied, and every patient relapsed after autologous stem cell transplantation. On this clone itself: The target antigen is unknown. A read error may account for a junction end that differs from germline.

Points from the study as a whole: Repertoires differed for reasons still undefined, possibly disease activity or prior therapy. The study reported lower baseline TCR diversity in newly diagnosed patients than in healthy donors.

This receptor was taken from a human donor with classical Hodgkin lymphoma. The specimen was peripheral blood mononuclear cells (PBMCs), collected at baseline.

This CDR3 reads CASSQDVGDRRSYNEQFF. DNA of the CDR3: TGCGCCAGCAGCCAAGACGTCGGGGACAGGAGATCCTACAATGAGCAGTTCTTC. The J gene is TRBJ2-1, the V gene TRBV5-5; 8 bases are shared with TRBD1. CDR3 length equals 18 residues. The germline V gene encodes CDR1 SGHKS and CDR2 YYEKEE (reference sequence).